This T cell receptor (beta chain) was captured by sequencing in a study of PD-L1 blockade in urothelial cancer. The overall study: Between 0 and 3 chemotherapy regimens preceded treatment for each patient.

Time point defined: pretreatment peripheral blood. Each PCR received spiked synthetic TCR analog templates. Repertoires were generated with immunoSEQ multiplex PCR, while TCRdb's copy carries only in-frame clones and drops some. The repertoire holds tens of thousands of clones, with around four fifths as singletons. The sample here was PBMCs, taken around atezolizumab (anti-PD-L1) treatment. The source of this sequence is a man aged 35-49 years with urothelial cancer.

This CDR3 reads CASSLVLAGGADRNEQFF. CDR3 nucleotide sequence: TGTGCCAGCAGTTTAGTCCTAGCGGGCGGGGCTGATAGGAATGAGCAGTTCTTC. This chain connects TRBV27 to TRBJ2-1, with 8 bases fitting TRBD2. From germline, CDR1 is MNHEY and CDR2 SMNVEV (reference sequence). CDR3 length: 18 residues. Trimming cost V 2 bases and J 7 bases; bases outside gene matches: 16.